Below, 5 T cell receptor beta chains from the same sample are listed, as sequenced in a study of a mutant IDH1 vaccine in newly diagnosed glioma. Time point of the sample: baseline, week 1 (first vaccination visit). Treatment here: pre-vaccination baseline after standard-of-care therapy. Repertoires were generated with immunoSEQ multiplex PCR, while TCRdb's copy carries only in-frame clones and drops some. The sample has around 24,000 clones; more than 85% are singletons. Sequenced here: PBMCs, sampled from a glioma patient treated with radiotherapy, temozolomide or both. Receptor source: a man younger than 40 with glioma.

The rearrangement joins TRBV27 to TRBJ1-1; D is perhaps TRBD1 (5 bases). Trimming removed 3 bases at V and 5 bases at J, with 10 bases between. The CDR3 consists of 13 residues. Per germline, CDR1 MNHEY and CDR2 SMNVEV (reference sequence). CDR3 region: CASSFLGGTEAFF. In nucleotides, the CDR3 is TGTGCCAGCAGTTTTTTGGGGGGTACTGAAGCTTTCTTT.

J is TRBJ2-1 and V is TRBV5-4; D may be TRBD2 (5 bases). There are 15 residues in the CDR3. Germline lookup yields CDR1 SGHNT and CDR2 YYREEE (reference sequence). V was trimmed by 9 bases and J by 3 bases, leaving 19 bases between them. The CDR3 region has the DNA TGTGCCACTAAACGGGGAGTTGAAGGCTACAATGAGCAGTTCTTC. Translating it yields CATKRGVEGYNEQFF.

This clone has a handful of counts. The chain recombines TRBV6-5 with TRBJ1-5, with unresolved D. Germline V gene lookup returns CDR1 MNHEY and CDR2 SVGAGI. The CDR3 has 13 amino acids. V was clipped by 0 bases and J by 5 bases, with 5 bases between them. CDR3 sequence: CASSYSNHQPQHF. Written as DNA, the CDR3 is TGTGCCAGCAGTTACTCGAACCATCAGCCCCAGCATTTT.

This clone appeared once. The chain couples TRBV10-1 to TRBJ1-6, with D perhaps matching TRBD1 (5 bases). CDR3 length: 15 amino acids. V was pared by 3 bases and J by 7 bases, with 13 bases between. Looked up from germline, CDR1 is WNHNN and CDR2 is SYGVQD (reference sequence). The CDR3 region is CASSDFRTQNSPLHF. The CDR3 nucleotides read TGCGCCAGCAGTGATTTTCGGACACAAAATTCACCCCTCCACTTT.

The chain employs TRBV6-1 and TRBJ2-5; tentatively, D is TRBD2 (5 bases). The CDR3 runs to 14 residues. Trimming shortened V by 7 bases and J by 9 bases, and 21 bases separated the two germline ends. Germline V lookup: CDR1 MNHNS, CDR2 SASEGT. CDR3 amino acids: CASTDIPSPGPQYF. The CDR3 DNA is TGTGCCAGCACCGACATACCTAGCCCGGGTCCCCAGTACTTC.